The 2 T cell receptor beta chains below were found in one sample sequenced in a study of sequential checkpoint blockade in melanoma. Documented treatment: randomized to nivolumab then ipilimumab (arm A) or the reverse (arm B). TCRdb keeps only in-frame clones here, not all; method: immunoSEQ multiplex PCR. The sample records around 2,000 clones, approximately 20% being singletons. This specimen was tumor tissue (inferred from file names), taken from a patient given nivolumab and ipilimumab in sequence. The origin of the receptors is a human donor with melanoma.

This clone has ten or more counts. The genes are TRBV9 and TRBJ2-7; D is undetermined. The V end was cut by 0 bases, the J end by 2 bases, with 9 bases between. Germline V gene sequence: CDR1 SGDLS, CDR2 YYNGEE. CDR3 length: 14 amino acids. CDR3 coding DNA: TGTGCCAGCAGCGTAGTTGCCACTGCCTACGAGCAGTACTTC. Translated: CASSVVATAYEQYF.

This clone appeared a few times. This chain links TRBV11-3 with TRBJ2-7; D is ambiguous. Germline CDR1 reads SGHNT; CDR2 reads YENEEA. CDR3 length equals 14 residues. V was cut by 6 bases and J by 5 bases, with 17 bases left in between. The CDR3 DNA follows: TGTGCCAGCAGTTTGGCCGCGGTTGGCCACGAGCAGTACTTC. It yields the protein CASSLAAVGHEQYF.